These 10 T cell receptor beta chains share one sample of origin, sequenced in a study of T cells after yellow fever vaccination. In TCRdb, the 5' RACE reads were re-called with MiXCR into one record per CDR3 protein. The sample has nearly 350,000 distinct CDR3 sequences, approximately 8% seen once; the top ten hold around 17%. The source was PBMCs, collected roughly 46 days after the first yellow fever vaccination. The receptors were sampled from a man in his late teens or twenties who received the YFV17D yellow fever vaccine.

The chain has TRBV5-1 and TRBJ1-5; possibly TRBD1 for D (5 bases). CDR3 length: 13 residues. V gave up 4 bases and J gave up 15 bases, with 20 bases separating them. Looked up from germline, CDR1 is SGHRS and CDR2 is YFSETQ. The DNA of the CDR3 is TGCGCCAGCAGCCCGGGATGGGGGGGGAATCCGCATTTT. This gives the protein CASSPGWGGNPHF.

This clonotype was recorded a few times. The V gene is TRBV20-1, the J gene TRBJ2-1; TRBD2 is a possible D gene (6 bases). The CDR3 sequence is 14 residues long. Trimming stripped 0 bases from V and 6 bases from J, with 12 bases between. Germline-derived CDR1 and CDR2 are DFQATT and SNEGSKA (reference sequence). The CDR3 region is CSARDASGPNEQFF. The DNA of the CDR3 is TGCAGTGCTAGAGATGCGAGCGGGCCCAATGAGCAGTTCTTC.

V and J are TRBV7-2 and TRBJ2-3; either TRBD1 or TRBD2 may supply D (6 bases each). V lost 5 bases and J lost 2, with 11 bases in between. The CDR3 totals 14 residues. Germline lookup yields CDR1 SGHTA and CDR2 FQGNSA. The CDR3 DNA sequence: TGTGCCAGCAGCGTCGGGGGCCTCACAGATACGCAGTATTTT. Translation gives CASSVGGLTDTQYF.

This chain uses TRBV7-6 with TRBJ2-2; D gene ambiguous. CDR1 and CDR2 from the germline V gene are SGHVS and FNYEAQ. V dropped 2 bases and J dropped 0 bases, with 10 bases sitting between them. This CDR3 region has 16 residues. CDR3 amino acids: CASSLFAPANTGELFF. The DNA for the CDR3 is TGTGCCAGCAGCTTATTTGCCCCGGCGAACACCGGGGAGCTGTTTTTT.

The CDR3 sequence is CSAPLRNTIYF. For the CDR3, the DNA is TGCAGTGCCCCCCTCAGAAACACCATATATTTT. The chain employs TRBV20-1 and TRBJ1-3; D is uncertain. V was shortened by 6 bases and J by 5 bases, with 8 bases between the two germline ends. Germline lookup yields CDR1 DFQATT and CDR2 SNEGSKA (reference sequence). The CDR3 extends over 11 amino acids.

Only a few counts were recorded for this clonotype. The V and J genes are TRBV5-1 and TRBJ2-5, with TRBD2 matching over 8 bases. The CDR3 spans 17 residues. Germline CDR1 SGHRS, CDR2 YFSETQ. The V gene end was trimmed by 2 bases and the J gene end by 4 bases; junction bases not matched to a gene: 13. The CDR3 region has the DNA TGCGCCAGCAGCTTTCCCTCCCGCGGGGGGACCCCAGAGACCCAGTACTTC. Protein: CASSFPSRGGTPETQYF. Complete variable domain (other parts from reference TRBV5-1 and TRBJ2-5): KAGVTQTPRYLIKTRGQQVTLSCSPISGHRSVSWYQQTPGQGLQFLFEYFSETQRNKGNFPGRFSGRQFSNSRSEMNVSTLELGDSALYLCASSFPSRGGTPETQYFGPGTRLLVL.

This clonotype appeared a few times. V usage is TRBV27 and J usage is TRBJ2-2, with a possible D match to TRBD1 (6 bases). With 7 bases removed from V and 8 bases from J, the gap between germline ends came to 14 bases. Germline lookup yields CDR1 MNHEY and CDR2 SMNVEV (reference sequence). The CDR3 is made up of 13 amino acids. The CDR3 bases are TGTGCCAGCACTCAACAGGGCCGGGGGGAGCTGTTTTTT. This gives the protein CASTQQGRGELFF.

As for this clonotype: A read error may produce the germline difference seen at one junction end. The chain couples TRBV12-3 or TRBV12-4 to TRBJ2-3; the D gene is possibly TRBD1 (5 bases). This CDR3 is built from 12 residues. CDR3 amino acids: CPSSLGGASEYF. The CDR3 DNA reads TGTCCCAGCAGTCTAGGTGGGGCTAGTGAGTATTTT.

The rearrangement uses TRBV11-2 and TRBJ2-5, with D unresolved. Trimming removed 0 bases from V and 5 bases from J, with 13 bases in between. Germline loops: CDR1 SGHAT, CDR2 FQNNGV. The CDR3 has 15 amino acids. CDR3 sequence reads: CASSLDSLVGETQYF. CDR3 DNA: TGTGCCAGCAGCTTAGATTCCCTAGTCGGGGAGACCCAGTACTTC.

The gene calls are TRBV18 and TRBJ1-4; 7 positions match TRBD1. Trimming removed 1 base from V and 4 bases from J; junction bases left unmatched: 9. Germline V gives CDR1 KGHSH, CDR2 LQKENI. CDR3 length: 17 residues. CDR3 sequence: CASSPRGGQGFNEKLFF. The CDR3 DNA sequence: TGTGCCAGCTCACCACGAGGGGGCCAAGGGTTTAATGAAAAACTGTTTTTT. Filled out from reference TRBV18 and TRBJ1-4, the complete variable domain reads NAGVMQNPRHLVRRRGQEARLRCSPMKGHSHVYWYRQLPEEGLKFMVYLQKENIIDESGMPKERFSAEFPKEGPSILRIQQVVRGDSAAYFCASSPRGGQGFNEKLFFGSGTQLSVL.